This TCR beta chain was identified during a study of cytomegalovirus exposure and HLA in healthy donors. Study-wide points: Most TCR beta V segments were productive about 87% or about 30% of the time in an earlier analysis. Exclusion applied to some V segments, including TRBV6-2 and TRBV6-3, as they were indistinguishable.

Trimming cost V 2 bases and J 4 bases, with 12 bases left between them. The CDR3 length is 14 residues. Per the germline V gene, CDR1 is LNHDA and CDR2 is SQIVND (reference sequence). Comments on this clone: What it binds is not known.

It was with 60 Vbeta and 13 Jbeta primers that the PCR ran. TCRdb's table, derived via immunoSEQ multiplex PCR, lists solely in-frame clones and lacks some. The repertoire consists of fewer than 250,000 clones, with approximately 82% occurring once and the leading ten covering over 1.5%. The receptor was isolated from a man between 40 and 49 years old in good health and CMV-seropositive. The specimen was PBMCs. The V gene is TRBV19, the J gene TRBJ2-7; D may be TRBD1 (6 bases). The CDR3 sequence is CASSIFGQNYEQYF. The CDR3 region has the DNA TGTGCCAGTAGTATATTCGGACAGAATTACGAGCAGTACTTC. The entire variable domain, with the rest obtained from reference TRBV19 and TRBJ2-7, is as follows: DGGITQSPKYLFRKEGQNVTLSCEQNLNHDAMYWYRQDPGQGLRLIYYSQIVNDFQKGDIAEGYSVSREKKESFPLTVTSAQKNPTAFYLCASSIFGQNYEQYFGPGTRLTVT.